What follows is one TCR beta chain and its context. Its antigen is currently unknown. Clones were sequenced by immunoSEQ multiplex PCR, and TCRdb holds only the in-frame ones, with some missing. In the table there are tens of thousands of clones, around 88% of which are singletons. The data belong to a study of OX40 agonist ivuxolimab in advanced cancers. Study-wide findings and caveats: Low clonal expansion, among the lowest seen, marked partial responders at 0.1-3.0 mg/kg.

Trimming stripped 4 bases from V and 2 bases from J, with 9 bases between. Germline V gene lookup returns CDR1 GTSNPN and CDR2 SVGIG (reference sequence). The CDR3 contains 12 residues. The chain combines TRBV30 with TRBJ2-7; perhaps TRBD2 as D (5 bases). Source: CD4+ or CD8+ T cells sorted from blood, taken in a trial of the OX40 agonist ivuxolimab. This clonotype was obtained from an adult with an advanced solid tumor such as melanoma, head and neck, liver or kidney cancer. The CDR3 reads CAWTKGAYEQYF. For the CDR3, the DNA is TGTGCCTGGACGAAGGGAGCCTACGAGCAGTACTTC.